These T cell receptor beta chains were read from a single sample in a study of glioma-infiltrating T cells after dendritic cell vaccination. Profiled with immunoSEQ multiplex PCR; TCRdb holds only in-frame clones, not every one. The profile shows about 67,000 clones, about 86% of them singletons. The input for sequencing was blood, taken before dendritic cell vaccination. All receptors come from a human donor with glioblastoma. Both conserved end residues are part of each CDR3. A D gene is named only where the DNA matches it firmly. The listing skips clone size in some rows; elsewhere it reads once, few, many or a size class.

D: .
V: TRBV7-9
J: TRBJ1-2
size: .
DNA: TGTGCCAGCAGCTCGGGCTATGGCTACACCTTC
CDR3: CASSSGYGYTF

D: .
V: TRBV5-4
J: TRBJ2-5
size: .
DNA: TGTGCCAGCAGCTTGGTGCGGCAAGAGACCCAGTACTTC
CDR3: CASSLVRQETQYF

D: TRBD2
V: TRBV5-6
J: TRBJ2-5
size: .
DNA: TGTGCCAGCAGCGGGGGACTAGCGGGGCAAGAGACCCAGTACTTC
CDR3: CASSGGLAGQETQYF

D: .
V: TRBV25-1
J: TRBJ1-3
size: few
DNA: TGTGCCAGCAGTGAACCAGGGGACGCATACTCTGGAAACACCATATATTTT
CDR3: CASSEPGDAYSGNTIYF

D: TRBD1
V: TRBV7-6
J: TRBJ1-1
size: .
DNA: TGTGCCAGCAGCTACCGACAGGGCTTATCAAACACTGAAGCTTTCTTT
CDR3: CASSYRQGLSNTEAFF

D: TRBD2
V: TRBV11-3
J: TRBJ2-1
size: .
DNA: TGTGCCAGCAGCTTAGGAGTAGCGGGGGGGCCGGTCAATGAGCAGTTCTTC
CDR3: CASSLGVAGGPVNEQFF

D: .
V: TRBV7-2
J: TRBJ2-7
size: .
DNA: TGTGCCAGCAGCTTAGAGAGGAGCCCCGCCGGGGTTTACGAGCAGTACTTC
CDR3: CASSLERSPAGVYEQYF

D: .
V: TRBV19
J: TRBJ1-5
size: .
DNA: TGTGCCAGCGCGGATTTCAATCAGCCCCAGCATTTT
CDR3: CASADFNQPQHF

D: .
V: TRBV6-6
J: TRBJ1-2
size: few
DNA: TGTGCCAGCAGTTACTCTCTAGGGGCCGAACGGGGCTACACCTTC
CDR3: CASSYSLGAERGYTF

D: .
V: TRBV4-2
J: TRBJ1-1
size: .
DNA: TGTGCCAGCAGCTTGATAGCAGGGACTGAAGCTTTCTTT
CDR3: CASSLIAGTEAFF

D: TRBD1
V: TRBV18
J: TRBJ1-4
size: .
DNA: TGTGCCAGCTCACCGGACAGGGGTTACGAAAAACTGTTTTTT
CDR3: CASSPDRGYEKLFF

D: TRBD2
V: TRBV19
J: TRBJ2-1
size: .
DNA: TGTGCCAGTAGTACCGGACTAGCGGGGGAAAATGAGCAGTTCTTC
CDR3: CASSTGLAGENEQFF

D: TRBD2
V: TRBV11-1
J: TRBJ2-1
size: .
DNA: TGTGCCAGCAGCTTCCCTAGCGGGGGGGAAAATGAGCAGTTCTTC
CDR3: CASSFPSGGENEQFF

D: TRBD1
V: TRBV23-1
J: TRBJ2-7
size: .
DNA: TGCGCCAACAGCCAAAAGGGGCAGGGGGCATACGAGCAGTACTTC
CDR3: CANSQKGQGAYEQYF

D: .
V: TRBV19
J: TRBJ1-1
size: .
DNA: TGTGCCAGTAGTACCCCGAGGCAGATTGCGAACACTGAAGCTTTCTTT
CDR3: CASSTPRQIANTEAFF

D: TRBD1
V: TRBV4-2
J: TRBJ2-7
size: .
DNA: TGTGCCAGCAGCCAAGATCGGGGTCAGGGGGCTTCTGCTACCTACGAGCAGTACTTC
CDR3: CASSQDRGQGASATYEQYF

D: TRBD1
V: TRBV27
J: TRBJ1-4
size: .
DNA: TGTGCCAGTCAGGGGGCTAATGAAAAACTGTTTTTT
CDR3: CASQGANEKLFF

D: .
V: TRBV11-1
J: TRBJ2-3
size: .
DNA: TGTGCCAGCAGCTTAGGGGCAGGACTTACAGATACGCAGTATTTT
CDR3: CASSLGAGLTDTQYF

D: TRBD1
V: TRBV12-5
J: TRBJ2-5
size: .
DNA: TGTGCTAGTGGCTCGCCCGGGACAGGGGGTGTCTTCTACTTC
CDR3: CASGSPGTGGVFYF

D: .
V: TRBV11-3
J: TRBJ1-1
size: .
DNA: TGTGCCAGCAGCCCCGGAGAGGCGGACACTGAAGCTTTCTTT
CDR3: CASSPGEADTEAFF

D: .
V: TRBV12-5
J: TRBJ1-1
size: .
DNA: TGTGCTAGTGGTTTGGTCCGAGGGGCTATTGGCGGGGGCACTGAAGCTTTCTTT
CDR3: CASGLVRGAIGGGTEAFF

D: TRBD1
V: TRBV28
J: TRBJ1-2
size: .
DNA: TGTGCCAGCAGTTTATCAGGACAGGGGAATGGCTACACCTTC
CDR3: CASSLSGQGNGYTF

D: .
V: TRBV7-6
J: TRBJ1-4
size: .
DNA: TGTGCCAGCAGCTTAGCGAACAGGGCTTCTCTTGATGAAAAACTGTTTTTT
CDR3: CASSLANRASLDEKLFF

D: TRBD1
V: TRBV6-5
J: TRBJ1-1
size: .
DNA: TGTGCCAGCAGACTCTCTCCGGGACAGGGGCTTGAAGCTTTCTTT
CDR3: CASRLSPGQGLEAFF

D: .
V: TRBV5-1
J: TRBJ2-5
size: .
DNA: TGCGCCAGCAGCCTACGGTACGGCAGGCCCGCTGAAGAGACCCAGTACTTC
CDR3: CASSLRYGRPAEETQYF

D: TRBD1
V: TRBV6-5
J: TRBJ2-7
size: .
DNA: TGTGCCAGCAGAGCAGGACAGGGGGCGCGGGAGCAGTACTTC
CDR3: CASRAGQGAREQYF

D: .
V: TRBV18
J: TRBJ2-7
size: .
DNA: TGTGCCAGCTCACCCGCCGACGGCCCCAGGGACGAGCAGTACTTC
CDR3: CASSPADGPRDEQYF

D: .
V: TRBV6-4
J: TRBJ2-1
size: .
DNA: TGTGCCAGCAGTGACTCCTTGGGGGCCGCAGGTGAGCAGTTCTTC
CDR3: CASSDSLGAAGEQFF

D: TRBD1
V: TRBV19
J: TRBJ2-5
size: .
DNA: TGTGCCAGTAGGGGGACAGGGAAAGAGACCCAGTACTTC
CDR3: CASRGTGKETQYF

D: .
V: TRBV5-5
J: TRBJ2-3
size: .
DNA: TGTGCCAGCAGCTTGGAAGGGGCGACAGATACGCAGTATTTT
CDR3: CASSLEGATDTQYF

D: TRBD1
V: TRBV5-6
J: TRBJ2-5
size: .
DNA: TGTGCCAGCAGCCCCAGGGGGCTAGAGACCCAGTACTTC
CDR3: CASSPRGLETQYF

D: .
V: TRBV7-9
J: TRBJ1-2
size: few
DNA: TGTGCCAGCAGCTTAGACGGGGATGGCTACACCTTC
CDR3: CASSLDGDGYTF

D: .
V: TRBV5-6
J: TRBJ2-2
size: .
DNA: TGTGCCAGTCAAGGAGGGAACCCCGGGGAGCTGTTTTTT
CDR3: CASQGGNPGELFF

D: .
V: TRBV7-7
J: TRBJ1-2
size: .
DNA: TGTGCTAGCAGCTCCACCCAGGAAAACTATGGCTACACCTTC
CDR3: CASSSTQENYGYTF

D: .
V: TRBV4-2
J: TRBJ1-5
size: .
DNA: TGTGCCAGCAGCCAAGAAGAGGGTGGAAGACCCCAGCATTTT
CDR3: CASSQEEGGRPQHF

D: .
V: TRBV5-1
J: TRBJ2-3
size: .
DNA: TGCGCCAGCAGCTTGGGTTGGAGGAAGGACCGGAACACAGATACGCAGTATTTT
CDR3: CASSLGWRKDRNTDTQYF